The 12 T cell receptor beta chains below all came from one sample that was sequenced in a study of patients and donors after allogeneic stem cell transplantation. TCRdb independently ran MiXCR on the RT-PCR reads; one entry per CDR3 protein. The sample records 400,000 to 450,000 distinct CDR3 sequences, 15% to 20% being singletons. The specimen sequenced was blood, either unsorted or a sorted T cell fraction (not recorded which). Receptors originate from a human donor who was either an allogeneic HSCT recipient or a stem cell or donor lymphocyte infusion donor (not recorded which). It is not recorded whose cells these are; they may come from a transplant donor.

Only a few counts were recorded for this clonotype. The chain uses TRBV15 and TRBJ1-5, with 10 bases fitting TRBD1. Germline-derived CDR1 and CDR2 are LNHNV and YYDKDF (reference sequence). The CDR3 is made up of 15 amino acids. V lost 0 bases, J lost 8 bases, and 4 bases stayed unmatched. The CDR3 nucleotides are TGTGCCACCAGCAGAGATGGGACAGGGGCGAAGCCCCAGCATTTT. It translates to CATSRDGTGAKPQHF. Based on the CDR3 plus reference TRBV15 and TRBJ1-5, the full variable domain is DAMVIQNPRYQVTQFGKPVTLSCSQTLNHNVMYWYQQKSSQAPKLLFHYYDKDFNNEADTPDNFQSRRPNTSFCFLDIRSPGLGDTAMYLCATSRDGTGAKPQHFGDGTRLSIL.

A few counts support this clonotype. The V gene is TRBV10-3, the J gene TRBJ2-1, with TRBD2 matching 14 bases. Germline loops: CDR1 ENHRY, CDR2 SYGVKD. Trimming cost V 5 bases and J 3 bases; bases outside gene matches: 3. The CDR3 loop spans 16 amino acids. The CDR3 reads CAISMTSGGGYNEQFF. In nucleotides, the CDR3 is TGTGCCATCAGTATGACTAGCGGGGGGGGCTACAATGAGCAGTTCTTC.

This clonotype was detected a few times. CDR3 region: CASSLLSSLNTEAFF. The DNA for the CDR3 is TGTGCCAGCAGCTTGTTATCGAGTCTGAACACTGAAGCTTTCTTT. The genes are TRBV5-6 and TRBJ1-1; no clear D. Trimming left V 1 base short and J 0 bases short, with 10 bases between. This CDR3 spans 15 amino acids. Per the germline V gene, CDR1 is SGHDT and CDR2 is YYEEEE. Variable domain in full (rest from reference TRBV5-6 and TRBJ1-1): DAGVTQSPTHLIKTRGQQVTLRCSPKSGHDTVSWYQQALGQGPQFIFQYYEEEERQRGNFPDRFSGHQFPNYSSELNVNALLLGDSALYLCASSLLSSLNTEAFFGQGTRLTVV.

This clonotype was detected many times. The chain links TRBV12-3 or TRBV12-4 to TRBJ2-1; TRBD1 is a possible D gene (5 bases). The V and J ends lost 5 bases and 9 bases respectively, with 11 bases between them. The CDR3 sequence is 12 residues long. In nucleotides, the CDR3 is TGTGCCAGCAGTCATGCAGGGTTTGAGCAGTTCTTC. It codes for CASSHAGFEQFF.

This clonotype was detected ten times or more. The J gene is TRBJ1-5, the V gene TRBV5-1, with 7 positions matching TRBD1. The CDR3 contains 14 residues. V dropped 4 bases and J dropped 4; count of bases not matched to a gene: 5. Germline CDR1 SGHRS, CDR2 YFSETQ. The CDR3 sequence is CASSQGQPNQPQHF. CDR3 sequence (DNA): TGCGCCAGCAGCCAGGGACAGCCTAATCAGCCCCAGCATTTT.

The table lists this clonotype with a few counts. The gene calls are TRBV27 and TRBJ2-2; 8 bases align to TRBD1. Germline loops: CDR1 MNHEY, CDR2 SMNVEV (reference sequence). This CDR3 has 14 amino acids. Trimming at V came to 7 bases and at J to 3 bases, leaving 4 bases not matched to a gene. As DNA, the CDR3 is TGTGCCAGCATCAAACAGGGGGACACCGGGGAGCTGTTTTTT. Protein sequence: CASIKQGDTGELFF.

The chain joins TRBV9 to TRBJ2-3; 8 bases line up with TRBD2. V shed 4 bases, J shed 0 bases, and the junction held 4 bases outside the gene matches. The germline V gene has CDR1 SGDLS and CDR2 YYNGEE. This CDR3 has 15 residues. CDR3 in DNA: TGTGCCAGCAGCCCCCGACTAGCGAGCACAGATACGCAGTATTTT. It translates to CASSPRLASTDTQYF.

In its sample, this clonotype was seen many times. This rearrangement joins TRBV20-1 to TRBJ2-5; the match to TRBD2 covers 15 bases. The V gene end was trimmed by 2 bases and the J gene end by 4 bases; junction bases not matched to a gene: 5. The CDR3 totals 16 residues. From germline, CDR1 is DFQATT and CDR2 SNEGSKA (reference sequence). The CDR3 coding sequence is TGCAGTGCTAGACCCGGGACTAGCGGGAGGAGAGAGACCCAGTACTTC. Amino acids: CSARPGTSGRRETQYF.

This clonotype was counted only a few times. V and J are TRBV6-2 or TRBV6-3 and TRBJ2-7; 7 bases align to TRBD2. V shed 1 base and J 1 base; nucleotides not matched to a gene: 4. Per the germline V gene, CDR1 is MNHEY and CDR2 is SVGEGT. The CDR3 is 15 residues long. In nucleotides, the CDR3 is TGTGCCAGCAGTTACTGGGCTAGCGGATCCTACGAGCAGTACTTC. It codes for CASSYWASGSYEQYF.

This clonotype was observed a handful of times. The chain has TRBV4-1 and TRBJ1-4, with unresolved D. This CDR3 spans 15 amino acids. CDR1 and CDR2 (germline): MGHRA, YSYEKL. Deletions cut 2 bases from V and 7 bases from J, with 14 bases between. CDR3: CASSQRGGAGEKLFF. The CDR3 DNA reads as TGCGCCAGCAGCCAAAGAGGAGGTGCCGGTGAAAAACTGTTTTTT.

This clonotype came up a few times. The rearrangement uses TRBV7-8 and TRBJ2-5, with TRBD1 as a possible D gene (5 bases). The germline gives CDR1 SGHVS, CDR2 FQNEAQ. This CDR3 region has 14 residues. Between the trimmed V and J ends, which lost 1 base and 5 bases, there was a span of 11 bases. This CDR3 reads CASSLVKGSETQYF. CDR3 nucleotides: TGTGCCAGCAGCTTAGTTAAGGGGTCTGAGACCCAGTACTTC.

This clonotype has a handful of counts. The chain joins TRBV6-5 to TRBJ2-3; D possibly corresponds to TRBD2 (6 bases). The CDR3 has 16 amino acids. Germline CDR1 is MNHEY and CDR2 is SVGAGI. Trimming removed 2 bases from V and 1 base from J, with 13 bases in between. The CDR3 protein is CASSYTMGGGTDTQYF. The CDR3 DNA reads TGTGCCAGCAGTTACACCATGGGGGGTGGCACAGATACGCAGTATTTT.